These 15 T cell receptor beta chains share one sample of origin, sequenced in a study of cytomegalovirus exposure and HLA in healthy donors. PCR was performed using 60 Vbeta and 13 Jbeta primers. Assay used: immunoSEQ multiplex PCR; TCRdb lists only in-frame clones, some missing. The table lists just over 150,000 clones, around four fifths of them singletons, with more than 1.1% in the top ten. Sequencing was performed on PBMCs. These receptors were obtained from a woman aged 30 to 39 in good health and CMV-seronegative.

This clone was counted once. The chain links TRBV5-6 to TRBJ2-5; tentatively, D is TRBD2 (6 bases). Germline V gives CDR1 SGHDT, CDR2 YYEEEE. This CDR3 has 14 amino acids. The V end lost 2 bases, the J end lost 5 bases, and 13 bases lay between the germline ends. CDR3 nucleotides: TGTGCCAGCAGCTTCCGTGCGGGGAGGGAGACCCAGTACTTC. Protein: CASSFRAGRETQYF.

The rearrangement joins TRBV9 to TRBJ1-6; unclear D gene. Germline V gene data show CDR1 as SGDLS and CDR2 as YYNGEE. The length of the CDR3 is 16 residues. V lost 0 bases, J lost 9 bases, and 16 bases lay in between. Here the CDR3 reads CASSVEDTRPFSPLHF. CDR3 DNA sequence: TGTGCCAGCAGCGTAGAAGACACCCGACCATTTTCACCCCTCCACTTT.

The genes are TRBV7-3 and TRBJ1-5; no firm D call. Per the germline V gene, CDR1 is SGHTA and CDR2 is FQGTGA. This CDR3 has 13 amino acids. V gave up 2 bases and J gave up 6 bases, with 8 bases separating them. CDR3 nucleotide sequence: TGTGCCAGCAGCTTAGACCCAGGTCAGCCCCAGCATTTT. Its protein product is CASSLDPGQPQHF.

This clone came up once. The chain is built from TRBV5-1 and TRBJ1-2; D is possibly TRBD1 (5 bases). The CDR3 covers 16 residues. Germline V gene lookup returns CDR1 SGHRS and CDR2 YFSETQ. Trimming took 0 bases from V and 5 from J, leaving 17 bases between them. CDR3 loop: CASSLARSGGVYGYTF. The CDR3 DNA reads TGCGCCAGCAGCTTGGCCCGATCAGGAGGGGTATATGGCTACACCTTC.

The rearrangement uses TRBV18 and TRBJ1-1, with 7 nucleotides matching TRBD1. CDR1 is KGHSH and CDR2 is LQKENI in the germline V gene. The CDR3 contains 13 residues. Trimming took 6 bases from V and 1 from J; bases not matched to a gene: 2. The CDR3 nucleotides are TGTGCCAGCTCCCAGGGGGAGAACACTGAAGCTTTCTTT. The encoded protein is CASSQGENTEAFF.

The chain employs TRBV5-6 and TRBJ1-2, with 9 bases lining up with TRBD1. This CDR3 has 15 residues. Trimming at V came to 4 bases and at J to 3 bases, leaving 7 bases not matched to a gene. The germline V gene encodes CDR1 SGHDT and CDR2 YYEEEE. The CDR3 sequence is CASSLRDREHYGYTF. DNA for the CDR3: TGTGCCAGCAGCCTCCGGGACAGGGAGCACTATGGCTACACCTTC. The variable domain in full, completed from reference TRBV5-6 and TRBJ1-2, reads DAGVTQSPTHLIKTRGQQVTLRCSPKSGHDTVSWYQQALGQGPQFIFQYYEEEERQRGNFPDRFSGHQFPNYSSELNVNALLLGDSALYLCASSLRDREHYGYTFGSGTRLTVV.

The chain carries TRBV5-1 and TRBJ2-5; D remains ambiguous. The length of the CDR3 is 13 residues. The germline V gene has CDR1 SGHRS and CDR2 YFSETQ. V gave up 2 bases and J gave up 5 bases, with 10 bases separating them. CDR3 bases: TGCGCCAGCAGCTTTTACGAGTTGGAGACCCAGTACTTC. It translates to CASSFYELETQYF.

This clone has only one observation. The gene calls are TRBV7-9 and TRBJ1-1; D is ambiguous. Germline lookup yields CDR1 SEHNR and CDR2 FQNEAQ (reference sequence). The length of the CDR3 is 12 residues. Trimming cost V 8 bases and J 6 bases, with 13 bases left between them. The chain's CDR3 is CASARVIAEAFF. CDR3 coding DNA: TGTGCCAGCGCGAGGGTTATCGCTGAAGCTTTCTTT. The variable domain in full, completed from reference TRBV7-9 and TRBJ1-1, reads DTGVSQNPRHKITKRGQNVTFRCDPISEHNRLYWYRQTLGQGPEFLTYFQNEAQLEKSRLLSDRFSAERPKGSFSTLEIQRTEQGDSAMYLCASARVIAEAFFGQGTRLTVV.

Written as DNA, the CDR3 is TGTGCCAGCAGTCGGGACAACAAGGAAGCTTTCTTT. Its translation: CASSRDNKEAFF. J is TRBJ1-1 and V is TRBV6-5; TRBD1 is a possible D gene (6 bases). Germline assignment: CDR1 MNHEY and CDR2 SVGAGI. This CDR3 comprises 12 residues. V lost 5 bases and J 8 bases, leaving 12 bases between the germline ends.

In this sample, this clone turned up a few times. The V call is TRBV7-8, the J call TRBJ1-2; D is perhaps TRBD1 (5 bases). V shed 3 bases and J shed 0 bases, with 11 bases lying between them. CDR1 SGHVS and CDR2 FQNEAQ come from the germline V gene. This CDR3 contains 15 residues. The CDR3 is CASSLLGASNYGYTF. The CDR3 DNA is TGTGCCAGCAGCTTGTTAGGGGCTTCTAACTATGGCTACACCTTC.

The rearrangement links TRBV7-2 to TRBJ1-6, with TRBD1 matching 8 bases. V dropped 1 base and J dropped 9; count of bases not matched to a gene: 5. Germline V lookup: CDR1 SGHTA, CDR2 FQGNSA. The CDR3 extends over 15 amino acids. The CDR3 coding sequence is TGTGCCAGCAGCTTAGATTCAGGGGGCGTTTCACCCCTCCACTTT. It specifies CASSLDSGGVSPLHF.

This clone was counted only a few times. This chain links TRBV5-4 with TRBJ2-1; TRBD1 agrees at 7 bases. This CDR3 has 13 residues. Germline-derived CDR1 and CDR2 are SGHNT and YYREEE (reference sequence). With 4 bases clipped from V and 9 bases from J, the junction kept 7 bases outside the gene matches. The CDR3 DNA follows: TGTGCCAGCAGCCTCGACAGGGTAGCTGAGCAGTTCTTC. This codes for CASSLDRVAEQFF.

V usage is TRBV14 and J usage is TRBJ2-3; TRBD2 matches at 13 bases. This CDR3 has 16 residues. V lost 2 bases and J lost 3; bases outside the gene matches: 2. Germline CDR1 and CDR2: SGHDN and FVKESK. The CDR3 nucleotides are TGTGCCAGCAGCCAAAGACTAGCGGGGGGAACAGATACGCAGTATTTT. It encodes CASSQRLAGGTDTQYF.

The genes are TRBV15 and TRBJ2-1; a weak D match, TRBD2 (5 bases). V was cut by 0 bases and J by 6 bases, with 15 bases left in between. The germline gives CDR1 LNHNV, CDR2 YYDKDF (reference sequence). CDR3 length: 16 amino acids. CDR3 nucleotide sequence: TGTGCCACCAGCAGAGATGTGAGGACTGTTCGCAATGAGCAGTTCTTC. Residues: CATSRDVRTVRNEQFF.

The rearrangement links TRBV7-2 to TRBJ2-7; TRBD1 might be the D (6 bases). Germline V lookup: CDR1 SGHTA, CDR2 FQGNSA. Trimming stripped 3 bases from V and 4 bases from J, with 13 bases between. This CDR3 comprises 14 residues. The chain's CDR3 is CASSFDRSQYEQYF. For the CDR3, the DNA is TGTGCCAGCAGCTTTGACAGGAGTCAGTACGAGCAGTACTTC.